These 24 T cell receptor beta chains originate from one sample sequenced in a study of cytomegalovirus exposure and HLA in healthy donors. With 60 Vbeta and 13 Jbeta primers, the PCR was carried out. Profiled with immunoSEQ multiplex PCR; TCRdb holds only in-frame clones, not every one. The repertoire holds roughly 200,000 clones, with around 80% as singletons. Sequenced: PBMCs. These receptors were taken from a woman aged 55-70 years in good health and CMV-seropositive.

The genes are TRBV25-1 and TRBJ2-1, with a possible D match to TRBD1 (5 bases). The CDR3 is made up of 11 amino acids. Trimming removed 5 bases from V and 10 bases from J, with 9 bases in between. Germline V gene data show CDR1 as MGHDK and CDR2 as SYGVNS. CDR3 residues: CASSRNREQFF. CDR3 sequence (DNA): TGTGCCAGCAGTCGGAACAGGGAGCAGTTCTTC.

This chain uses TRBV4-1 with TRBJ2-5; no clear D. The J call is uncertain, as TRBJ2-7 better fits the DNA end. The V gene's germline CDR1 is MGHRA and CDR2 YSYEKL. This CDR3 has 15 amino acids. DNA of the CDR3: TGCGCCAGCAGCCAACCAATGGCGCCGGACTACGAGCAGTACTTC. Amino acid sequence: CASSQPMAPDYEQYF.

The V gene is TRBV9, the J gene TRBJ1-1; D remains ambiguous. Germline V gives CDR1 SGDLS, CDR2 YYNGEE. The V gene lost 4 bases and the J gene lost 2 bases, with 9 bases spanning the gap. This CDR3 is 13 amino acids long. The CDR3 sequence: CASSYTSNTEAFF. The CDR3 region has the DNA TGTGCCAGCAGCTACACCTCAAACACTGAAGCTTTCTTT.

The chain links TRBV6-1 to TRBJ2-7; 14 nucleotides match TRBD2. The CDR3 is made up of 13 amino acids. Trimming cost V 10 bases and J 3 bases; bases outside gene matches: 2. Germline loops: CDR1 MNHNS, CDR2 SASEGT. The CDR3 loop reads CATGTSGGYEQYF. As DNA, the CDR3 is TGTGCCACTGGGACTAGCGGGGGCTACGAGCAGTACTTC.

This clone was observed a single time. For the CDR3, the DNA is TGTGCCAGTAGTATGGAGAGGGCTTGGGCGGGGGATACGCAGTATTTT. This codes for CASSMERAWAGDTQYF. V and J are TRBV19 and TRBJ2-3; TRBD2 is a possible D gene (6 bases). Germline CDR1 reads LNHDA; CDR2 reads SQIVND (reference sequence). V was cut by 3 bases and J by 6 bases, with 19 bases left in between. The CDR3 is made up of 16 amino acids.

The genes are TRBV27 and TRBJ2-3, with 9 positions matching TRBD1. This CDR3 is 15 amino acids long. Germline V CDR1 and CDR2: MNHEY, SMNVEV (reference sequence). V trimming: 4 bases; J trimming: 6 bases; junction bases outside the gene matches: 8. The CDR3 here is CASSSTGGRMDTQYF. The CDR3 nucleotides are TGTGCCAGCAGTTCGACAGGGGGGAGAATGGATACGCAGTATTTT.

The rearrangement joins TRBV5-3 to TRBJ1-1; D is unresolved. TRBV5-3 is known as an ORF, though its function is uncertain. The CDR3 length is 16 residues. V shed 0 bases and J shed 5 bases, with 17 bases lying between them. Here the CDR3 DNA reads TGTGCCAGAAGCTTGGAAAACCTCCTCCTAAGTACTGAAGCTTTCTTT. Translated, it gives CARSLENLLLSTEAFF.

The chain recombines TRBV7-3 with TRBJ1-6, with 8 bases fitting TRBD1. CDR3 length: 16 amino acids. Germline-derived CDR1 and CDR2 are SGHTA and FQGTGA. Trimming cost V 2 bases and J 10 bases; bases outside gene matches: 10. The CDR3 loop is CASSLQGAGVRSPLHF. DNA for the CDR3: TGTGCCAGCAGCTTACAGGGGGCCGGCGTGAGGTCACCCCTCCACTTT.

The chain links TRBV5-8 to TRBJ2-6; TRBD1 might be the D (5 bases). Trimming took off 3 bases at V and 8 bases at J, with 6 bases between the two ends. The CDR3 runs to 12 residues. The germline V gene encodes CDR1 SGHTS and CDR2 YDEGEE. The DNA for the CDR3 is TGTGCCAGCAGCTGGGGCACCAACGTCCTGACTTTC. Encoded protein: CASSWGTNVLTF. The full variable domain, rest sourced from reference TRBV5-8 and TRBJ2-6, is EAGVTQSPTHLIKTRGQQATLRCSPISGHTSVYWYQQALGLGLQFLLWYDEGEERNRGNFPPRFSGRQFPNYSSELNVNALELEDSALYLCASSWGTNVLTFGAGSRLTVL.

The chain uses TRBV4-1 and TRBJ1-2, with TRBD1 matching 12 bases. Trimming removed 3 bases from V and 8 bases from J; junction bases left unmatched: 7. The CDR3 extends over 15 amino acids. The germline V gene encodes CDR1 MGHRA and CDR2 YSYEKL. The DNA of the CDR3 is TGCGCCAGCAGCCAGCCGGGACAGGGGGCGCTGGGCTACACCTTC. Amino acids: CASSQPGQGALGYTF.

This chain uses TRBV6-6 with TRBJ1-1; D is possibly TRBD1 (6 bases). The CDR3 has 15 residues. Germline V gives CDR1 MNHNY, CDR2 SVGAGI (reference sequence). V was cut by 5 bases and J by 6 bases, with 19 bases left in between. The CDR3 loop is CASSRGNRELAEAFF. The CDR3 DNA is TGTGCCAGCAGTAGGGGAAACAGGGAGTTAGCTGAAGCTTTCTTT.

The rearrangement joins TRBV10-3 to TRBJ1-4, with D unclear. Per the germline V gene, CDR1 is ENHRY and CDR2 is SYGVKD. The length of the CDR3 is 15 residues. Trimming removed 7 bases at V and 2 bases at J, with 14 bases between. CDR3 sequence: CAIKAQERTNEKLFF. DNA for the CDR3: TGTGCCATCAAGGCCCAGGAAAGGACTAATGAAAAACTGTTTTTT.

The chain is built from TRBV9 and TRBJ2-3, with TRBD2 matching 8 bases. The germline gives CDR1 SGDLS, CDR2 YYNGEE. The junction had 7 bases not matched to a gene; V was cut back by 1 base and J by 3 bases. The CDR3 length is 16 residues. The CDR3 is CASSVFSGGTTDTQYF. DNA of the CDR3: TGTGCCAGCAGCGTATTTTCGGGAGGGACTACAGATACGCAGTATTTT.

This clone appeared once. The chain has TRBV6-4 and TRBJ1-5; 9 bases agree with TRBD1. This CDR3 region has 18 residues. V shed 2 bases and J 0 bases; nucleotides not matched to a gene: 8. Looked up from germline, CDR1 is MRHNA and CDR2 is SNTAGT. Here the CDR3 DNA reads TGTGCCAGCAGTGACCCGGGGGACAGGGTGTATAGCAATCAGCCCCAGCATTTT. Translated: CASSDPGDRVYSNQPQHF.

The V call is TRBV30, the J call TRBJ1-1, with D possibly being TRBD1 (5 bases). From germline, CDR1 is GTSNPN and CDR2 SVGIG (reference sequence). Trimming took 7 bases from V and 5 from J, leaving 14 bases between them. This CDR3 region has 12 residues. CDR3 DNA: TGTGCCTCCAGACAGCTTGGGACTGAAGCTTTCTTT. It translates to CASRQLGTEAFF.

This clone was detected a few times. This chain links TRBV6-5 with TRBJ1-1; no firm D call. V was cut by 2 bases and J by 7 bases, with 14 bases left in between. The CDR3 is 14 residues long. CDR1 MNHEY and CDR2 SVGAGI come from the germline V gene. In nucleotides, the CDR3 is TGTGCCAGCAGTTACGAACCTATTAGCGGTGAAGCTTTCTTT. The encoded protein is CASSYEPISGEAFF.

V is TRBV4-1 and J is TRBJ1-3; 10 nucleotides agree with TRBD1. From germline, CDR1 is MGHRA and CDR2 YSYEKL. The V gene end was trimmed by 4 bases and the J gene end by 0 bases; junction bases not matched to a gene: 6. The CDR3 extends over 17 amino acids. CDR3 protein: CASSPMGQGSSGNTIYF. The CDR3 DNA sequence: TGCGCCAGCAGCCCGATGGGACAGGGGAGCTCTGGAAACACCATATATTTT.

V gene TRBV30 combines with J gene TRBJ1-5, with TRBD1 matching 8 bases. Germline assignment: CDR1 GTSNPN and CDR2 SVGIG (reference sequence). Trimming at V came to 0 bases and at J to 2 bases, leaving 0 bases not matched to a gene. The CDR3 totals 14 residues. For the CDR3, the DNA is TGTGCCTGGAGTGTGGGACAGGGCAATCAGCCCCAGCATTTT. Its protein is CAWSVGQGNQPQHF.

The chain carries TRBV6-6 and TRBJ1-1; perhaps TRBD1 as D (6 bases). Trimming took off 4 bases at V and 4 bases at J, with 16 bases between the two ends. The CDR3 contains 15 residues. CDR1 and CDR2 (germline): MNHNY, SVGAGI (reference sequence). The CDR3 region has the DNA TGTGCCAGCAGTTTCCCCGGGGGGCAGGGCACTGAAGCTTTCTTT. Translation: CASSFPGGQGTEAFF.

The J gene is TRBJ1-1, the V gene TRBV5-1, with TRBD1 matching 7 bases. The J segment lost 3 bases and the V segment lost 2 bases, leaving 4 bases of the junction unmatched. The length of the CDR3 is 14 residues. Per germline, CDR1 SGHRS and CDR2 YFSETQ. CDR3 in amino acids: CASSFQGVYTEAFF. The CDR3 coding sequence is TGCGCCAGCAGCTTCCAGGGGGTGTACACTGAAGCTTTCTTT.

This clone was seen a handful of times. The chain links TRBV5-1 to TRBJ2-3; a possible D gene is TRBD2 (6 bases). Germline assignment: CDR1 SGHRS and CDR2 YFSETQ. This CDR3 has 14 residues. Trimming shortened V by 10 bases and J by 2 bases, and 17 bases separated the two germline ends. The CDR3 nucleotides are TGCGCCGCAGGGACTGAATTCCCCACAGATACGCAGTATTTT. It translates to CAAGTEFPTDTQYF.

The genes are TRBV2 and TRBJ2-2; a weak D match, TRBD1 (6 bases). The CDR3 loop spans 14 amino acids. In germline, CDR1 is SNHLY, CDR2 FYNNEI. V shed 0 bases and J shed 5 bases, with 7 bases lying between them. The CDR3 spells CASSEAQGTGELFF. The CDR3 region has the DNA TGTGCCAGCAGTGAAGCACAGGGAACCGGGGAGCTGTTTTTT.

The chain recombines TRBV9 with TRBJ2-5; the match to TRBD2 covers 9 bases. The DNA end is a closer match to TRBJ2-7, so the J assignment may be wrong. CDR3 length: 14 amino acids. Germline V gene lookup returns CDR1 SGDLS and CDR2 YYNGEE. In nucleotides, the CDR3 is TGTGCCAGCACCCGCGGGGGGGTAGGGTACGAGCAGTACTTC. Protein sequence: CASTRGGVGYEQYF.

The chain has TRBV10-3 and TRBJ1-2; 10 bases line up with TRBD1. The J segment lost 4 bases and the V segment lost 4 bases, leaving 3 bases of the junction unmatched. This CDR3 spans 14 amino acids. The germline gives CDR1 ENHRY, CDR2 SYGVKD. Here the CDR3 DNA reads TGTGCCATCAGTGCGACAGGGGGCTCCTATGGCTACACCTTC. Translating it yields CAISATGGSYGYTF.